The 15 T cell receptor beta chains reported below all come from one sample, sequenced in a study of cytomegalovirus exposure and HLA in healthy donors (TCRdb year 2017). Library construction relied on the immunoSEQ multiplex PCR assay. A mixture of 60 forward primers for TCR Vbeta segments and 13 reverse primers for TCR Jbeta segments was used in the multiplex PCR. Here the immuneACCESS table is served through TCRdb, limited to in-frame sequences with V and J called. Missing clones are a known gap in these copies; in checked studies unresolved V genes cover under half, and the rest lacks a known reason. This sample is represented by 65,000 to 95,000 clones; around 80% of them were singletons. The ten largest clones add up to about 2.7% of the sample. The sample was PBMCs. The receptors shown here come from a male donor in good health and CMV-seropositive.

The V call is TRBV5-1, the J call TRBJ2-1; tentative D call: TRBD2 (6 bases). The V gene's germline CDR1 is SGHRS and CDR2 YFSETQ. This CDR3 comprises 14 residues. The V gene lost 5 bases and the J gene lost 5 bases, with 14 bases spanning the gap. The CDR3 bases are TGCGCCAGCAGGGGACGGGAGTATCACAATGAGCAGTTCTTC. Protein sequence: CASRGREYHNEQFF.

The chain couples TRBV6-6 to TRBJ2-7; 9 bases fit TRBD2. The V gene's germline CDR1 is MNHNY and CDR2 SVGAGI (reference sequence). With V trimmed by 0 bases and J by 3 bases, 6 bases remained unmatched. The CDR3 runs to 16 residues. CDR3: CASSYSSLAGSYEQYF. CDR3 DNA sequence: TGTGCCAGCAGTTACTCCAGCCTAGCGGGGAGCTACGAGCAGTACTTC.

The chain joins TRBV13 to TRBJ2-1; D ambiguous. CDR3 length: 16 residues. V was pared by 2 bases and J by 6 bases, with 17 bases between. The germline V gene has CDR1 PRHDT and CDR2 FYEKMQ (reference sequence). CDR3 amino acids: CASSLIVGHVRNEQFF. CDR3 DNA sequence: TGTGCCAGCAGCTTAATAGTTGGGCATGTACGCAATGAGCAGTTCTTC.

The rearrangement links TRBV6-1 to TRBJ1-5, with D tentatively TRBD1 (5 bases). The V gene lost 7 bases and the J gene lost 4 bases, with 11 bases spanning the gap. The CDR3 consists of 13 residues. Germline V CDR1 and CDR2: MNHNS, SASEGT. In nucleotides, the CDR3 is TGTGCCAGCAAACTGACAGTAAATCAGCCCCAGCATTTT. Protein product: CASKLTVNQPQHF.

This clone has a single count. This chain joins TRBV18 and TRBJ2-6, with TRBD1 matching over 10 bases. V shed 3 bases and J 0 bases; nucleotides not matched to a gene: 14. Germline CDR1 KGHSH, CDR2 LQKENI. This CDR3 is 21 amino acids long. CDR3 in amino acids: CASSPTAGQGRSYSGANVLTF. DNA of the CDR3: TGTGCCAGCTCACCCACCGCGGGACAGGGGCGATCCTACTCTGGGGCCAACGTCCTGACTTTC. The variable domain in full, with the rest retrieved from reference TRBV18 and TRBJ2-6, is NAGVMQNPRHLVRRRGQEARLRCSPMKGHSHVYWYRQLPEEGLKFMVYLQKENIIDESGMPKERFSAEFPKEGPSILRIQQVVRGDSAAYFCASSPTAGQGRSYSGANVLTFGAGSRLTVL.

The sample holds one count of this clone. This sequence joins TRBV29-1 and TRBJ2-1, with D perhaps matching TRBD2 (5 bases). The germline V gene has CDR1 SQVTM and CDR2 ANQGSEA. The CDR3 covers 14 residues. The ends were cut back, 6 bases at V and 0 bases at J, with 12 bases in the middle. DNA of the CDR3: TGCAGCGTGGTCCCCGAGGGCTCCTACAATGAGCAGTTCTTC. Translated, it gives CSVVPEGSYNEQFF.

This clone has just one count. The chain joins TRBV5-1 to TRBJ1-4; D gene unclear. Germline V gene data show CDR1 as SGHRS and CDR2 as YFSETQ. With 1 base removed from V and 4 bases from J, the gap between germline ends came to 11 bases. There are 15 residues in the CDR3. CDR3 amino acids: CASSLPTNNNEKLFF. The CDR3 nucleotides are TGCGCCAGCAGCTTGCCAACAAATAATAATGAAAAACTGTTTTTT.

This clone was recorded a few times. This chain links TRBV5-6 with TRBJ2-7; no reliable D call. Germline loops: CDR1 SGHDT, CDR2 YYEEEE. CDR3 size: 15 residues. The V and J ends lost 0 bases and 2 bases respectively, with 12 bases between them. This CDR3 is CASSLGVTATYEQYF. The DNA for the CDR3 is TGTGCCAGCAGCTTGGGTGTCACAGCTACCTACGAGCAGTACTTC.

This sequence joins TRBV5-4 and TRBJ1-1; TRBD1 is a possible D gene (6 bases). Per germline, CDR1 SGHNT and CDR2 YYREEE (reference sequence). The V end lost 3 bases, the J end lost 1 base, and 13 bases lay between the germline ends. The CDR3 sequence is 15 residues long. In DNA, the CDR3 is TGTGCCAGCAGCTGGGAACAGGGCCCGAACACTGAAGCTTTCTTT. Protein: CASSWEQGPNTEAFF.

The rearrangement joins TRBV5-1 to TRBJ2-7; a possible D gene is TRBD2 (5 bases). Per germline, CDR1 SGHRS and CDR2 YFSETQ. V was trimmed by 2 bases and J by 5 bases, leaving 23 bases between them. This CDR3 is 17 amino acids long. The CDR3 region is CASSFWAGRLAHDEQYF. CDR3 nucleotides: TGCGCCAGCAGCTTTTGGGCCGGACGGCTAGCTCACGACGAGCAGTACTTC.

This clone was counted a single time. The genes are TRBV6-1 and TRBJ1-5, with 7 bases that match TRBD1. Unmatched junction bases numbered 3, after V lost 3 bases and J lost 4 bases. The CDR3 totals 14 residues. The germline V gene has CDR1 MNHNS and CDR2 SASEGT. Here the CDR3 reads CASSDNRGNQPQHF. CDR3 bases: TGTGCCAGCAGTGACAACAGGGGTAATCAGCCCCAGCATTTT.

The gene calls are TRBV13 and TRBJ2-1; 11 bases fit TRBD2. CDR3 length: 19 amino acids. Losses at the gene ends were 2 bases for V and 2 bases for J; bases not matched to a gene: 11. Germline CDR1 and CDR2: PRHDT and FYEKMQ (reference sequence). This CDR3 reads CASSLRAGLAGGAYNEQFF. CDR3 DNA sequence: TGTGCCAGCAGCTTAAGGGCTGGGCTAGCGGGAGGAGCCTACAATGAGCAGTTCTTC.

The chain is built from TRBV19 and TRBJ1-1, with no clear D. This CDR3 has 13 residues. The germline gives CDR1 LNHDA, CDR2 SQIVND (reference sequence). V dropped 0 bases and J dropped 7 bases, with 9 bases sitting between them. For the CDR3, the DNA is TGTGCCAGTAGTATAGATCGAGGGCATGAAGCTTTCTTT. Translated, it gives CASSIDRGHEAFF.

The chain combines TRBV13 with TRBJ2-7, with 7 bases aligning to TRBD2. Germline V gene data show CDR1 as PRHDT and CDR2 as FYEKMQ (reference sequence). V lost 4 bases to trimming and J lost 0 bases; unmatched junction nucleotides: 3. The CDR3 consists of 14 residues. The CDR3 nucleotides are TGTGCCAGCAGCTCGACTAGCTTCTCCTACGAGCAGTACTTC. It codes for CASSSTSFSYEQYF.

The chain joins TRBV18 to TRBJ1-2; perhaps TRBD1 as D (5 bases). There are 14 residues in the CDR3. Per germline, CDR1 KGHSH and CDR2 LQKENI. V lost 2 bases and J lost 0, with 7 bases in between. CDR3 sequence reads: CASSPGQANYGYTF. The CDR3 nucleotides read TGTGCCAGCTCACCAGGACAAGCTAACTATGGCTACACCTTC. The full variable domain, in which reference TRBV18 and TRBJ1-2 provide the parts outside the CDR3, is NAGVMQNPRHLVRRRGQEARLRCSPMKGHSHVYWYRQLPEEGLKFMVYLQKENIIDESGMPKERFSAEFPKEGPSILRIQQVVRGDSAAYFCASSPGQANYGYTFGSGTRLTVV.